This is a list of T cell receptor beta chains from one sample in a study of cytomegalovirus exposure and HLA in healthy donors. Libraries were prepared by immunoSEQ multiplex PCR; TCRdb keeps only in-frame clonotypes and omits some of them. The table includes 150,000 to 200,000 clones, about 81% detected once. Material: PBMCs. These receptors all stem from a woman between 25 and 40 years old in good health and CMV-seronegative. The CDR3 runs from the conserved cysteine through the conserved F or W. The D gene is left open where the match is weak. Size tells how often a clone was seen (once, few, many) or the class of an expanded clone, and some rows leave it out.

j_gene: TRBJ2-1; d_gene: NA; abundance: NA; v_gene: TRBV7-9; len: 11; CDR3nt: TGTGCCAGCAGCCCTGTGAATGAGCAGTTCTTC; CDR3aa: CASSPVNEQFF
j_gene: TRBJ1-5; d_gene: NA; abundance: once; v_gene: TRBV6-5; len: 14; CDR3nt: TGTGCCAGCAGCCTCGAACGGGGGAGGCAGCCCCAGCATTTT; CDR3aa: CASSLERGRQPQHF
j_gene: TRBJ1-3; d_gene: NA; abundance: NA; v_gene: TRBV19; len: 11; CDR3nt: TGTGCCAGTACCGCGGGTAGCACCATATATTTT; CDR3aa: CASTAGSTIYF
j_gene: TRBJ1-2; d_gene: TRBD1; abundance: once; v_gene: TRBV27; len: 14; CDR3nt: TGTGCCAGCAGTCTGGGACAGGGGGGCTATGGCTACACCTTC; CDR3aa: CASSLGQGGYGYTF
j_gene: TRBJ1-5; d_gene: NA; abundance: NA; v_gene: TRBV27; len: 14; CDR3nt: TGTGCCAGCAGTTCACAGTTTCATGGTCAGCCCCAGCATTTT; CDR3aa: CASSSQFHGQPQHF
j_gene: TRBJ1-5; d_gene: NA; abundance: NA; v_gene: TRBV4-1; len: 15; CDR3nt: TGCGCCAGCAGCCAAGCGGGGAACAGCAATCAGCCCCAGCATTTT; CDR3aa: CASSQAGNSNQPQHF
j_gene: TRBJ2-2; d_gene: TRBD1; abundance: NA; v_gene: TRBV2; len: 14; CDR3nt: TGTGCCAGCAAACCGGACAGGGAGTCCGGGGAGCTGTTTTTT; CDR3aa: CASKPDRESGELFF
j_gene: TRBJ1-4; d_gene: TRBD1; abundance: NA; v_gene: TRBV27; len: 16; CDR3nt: TGTGCCGTTGGAGTCGGGAGGGGGCTAACTAATGAAAAACTGTTTTTT; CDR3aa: CAVGVGRGLTNEKLFF
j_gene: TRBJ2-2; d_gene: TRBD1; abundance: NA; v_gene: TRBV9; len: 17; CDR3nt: TGTGCCAGCAGCGTCGGTGGGACAGGGGGCCCCGTTAGGCAGCTGTTTTTT; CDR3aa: CASSVGGTGGPVRQLFF
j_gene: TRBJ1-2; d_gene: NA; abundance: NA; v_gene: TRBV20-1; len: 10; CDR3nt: TGCAGTGCTAGAGACAGGGGCTACACCTTC; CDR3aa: CSARDRGYTF
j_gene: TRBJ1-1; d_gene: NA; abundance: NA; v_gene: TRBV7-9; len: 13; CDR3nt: TGTGCCAGCAGCTTAGTTTCCGTAGATGAAGCTTTCTTT; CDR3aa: CASSLVSVDEAFF
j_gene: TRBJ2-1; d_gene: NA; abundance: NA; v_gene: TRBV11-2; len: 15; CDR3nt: TGTGCCAGCAGCCGACAGTCGAGCTCCTACAATGAGCAGTTCTTC; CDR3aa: CASSRQSSSYNEQFF
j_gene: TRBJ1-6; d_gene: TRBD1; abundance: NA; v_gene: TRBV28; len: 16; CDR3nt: TGTGCCAGCAGGACTTTCGGACAGGGTAATAATTCACCCCTCCACTTT; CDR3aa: CASRTFGQGNNSPLHF
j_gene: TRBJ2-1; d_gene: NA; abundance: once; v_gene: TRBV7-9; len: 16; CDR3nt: TGTGCCAGCAGTTACTCCCTGGGACCCGGCGGGGATGAGCAGTTCTTC; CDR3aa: CASSYSLGPGGDEQFF
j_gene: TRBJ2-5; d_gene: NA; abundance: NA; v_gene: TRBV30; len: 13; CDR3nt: TGTGCCTGGAGTGTCGCCCCTGCGGAGACCCAGTACTTC; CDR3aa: CAWSVAPAETQYF
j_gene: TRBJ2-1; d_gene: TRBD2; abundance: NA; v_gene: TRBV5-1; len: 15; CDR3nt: TGCGCCAGCAACTTCGGCGGGGGGGCTCGGAATGAGCAGTTCTTC; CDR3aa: CASNFGGGARNEQFF
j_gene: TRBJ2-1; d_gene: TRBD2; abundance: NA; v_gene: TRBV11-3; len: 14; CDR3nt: TGTGCCAGCAGCAGTAGCGGGGCCTACAATGAGCAGTTCTTC; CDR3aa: CASSSSGAYNEQFF
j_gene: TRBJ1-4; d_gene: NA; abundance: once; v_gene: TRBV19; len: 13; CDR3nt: TGTGCCAGCTCGGGGGGGGCGCATGAAAAACTGTTTTTT; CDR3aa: CASSGGAHEKLFF
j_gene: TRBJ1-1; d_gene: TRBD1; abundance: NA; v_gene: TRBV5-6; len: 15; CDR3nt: TGTGCCAGCAGTTCCCCGGGACAGACGAACACTGAAGCTTTCTTT; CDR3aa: CASSSPGQTNTEAFF
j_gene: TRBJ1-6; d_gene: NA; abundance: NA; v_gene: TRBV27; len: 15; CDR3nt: TGTGCCAGCAGTTTATTGCCAGGGGTGGAATCACCCCTCCACTTT; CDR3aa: CASSLLPGVESPLHF
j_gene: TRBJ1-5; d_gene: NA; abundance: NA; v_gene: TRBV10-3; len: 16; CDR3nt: TGTGCCATCAGTGTATCATTCGGACAGAGCAATCAGCCCCAGCATTTT; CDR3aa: CAISVSFGQSNQPQHF
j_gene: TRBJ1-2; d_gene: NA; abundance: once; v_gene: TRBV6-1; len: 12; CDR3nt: TGTGCCAGCAGAGCAAACCCACAGGGTCTAACCTTC; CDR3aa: CASRANPQGLTF
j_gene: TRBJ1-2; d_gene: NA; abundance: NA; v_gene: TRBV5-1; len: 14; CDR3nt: TGCGCCAGCAGCTTGGCCCTAGTGAGCTATGGCTACACCTTC; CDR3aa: CASSLALVSYGYTF
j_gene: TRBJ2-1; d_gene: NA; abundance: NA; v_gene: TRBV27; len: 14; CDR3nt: TGTGCCAGCCGAGATCCTAGTGGGTACAATGAGCAGTTCTTC; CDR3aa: CASRDPSGYNEQFF
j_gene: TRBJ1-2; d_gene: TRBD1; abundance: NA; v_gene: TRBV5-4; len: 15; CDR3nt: TGTGCCAGCAACTCAGGACAGGGCAAACTCTATGGCTACACCTTC; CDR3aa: CASNSGQGKLYGYTF
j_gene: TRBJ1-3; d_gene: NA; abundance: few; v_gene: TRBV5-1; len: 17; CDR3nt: TGCGCCAGCAGCTTAGTTATGTTAGGGGCCTCTGGAAACACCATATATTTT; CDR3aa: CASSLVMLGASGNTIYF
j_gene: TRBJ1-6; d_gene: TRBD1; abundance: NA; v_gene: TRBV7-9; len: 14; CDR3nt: TGTGCCAGCAGACACGGACAGGGAGGTTCACCCCTCCACTTT; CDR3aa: CASRHGQGGSPLHF
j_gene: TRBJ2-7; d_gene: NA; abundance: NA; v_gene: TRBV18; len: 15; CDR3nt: TGTGCCAGCTCACCACGACAGACAAGCTCCTACGAGCAGTACTTC; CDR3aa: CASSPRQTSSYEQYF
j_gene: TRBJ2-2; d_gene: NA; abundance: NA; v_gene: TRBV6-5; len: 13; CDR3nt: TGTGCCAGCAGTTATTCAGGGACCGGGGAGCTGTTTTTT; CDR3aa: CASSYSGTGELFF
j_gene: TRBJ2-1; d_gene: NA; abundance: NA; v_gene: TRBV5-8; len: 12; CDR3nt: TGTGCCAGCAGCAGGAGTAGCAATGAGCAGTTCTTC; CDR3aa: CASSRSSNEQFF
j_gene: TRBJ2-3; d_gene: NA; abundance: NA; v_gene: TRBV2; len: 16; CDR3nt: TGTGCCAGCAGTGACCGTTTGGGGGGTGGAACAGATACGCAGTATTTT; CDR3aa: CASSDRLGGGTDTQYF
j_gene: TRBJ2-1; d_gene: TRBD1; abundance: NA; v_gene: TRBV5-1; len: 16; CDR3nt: TGCGCCAGCAGCCCAGCGACAGGGGGCGGATACAATGAGCAGTTCTTC; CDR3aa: CASSPATGGGYNEQFF
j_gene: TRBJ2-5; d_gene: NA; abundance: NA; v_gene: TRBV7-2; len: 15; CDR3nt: TGTGCCAGCAGCTCGGAGGGGCAGGGTGAGGAGACCCAGTACTTC; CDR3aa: CASSSEGQGEETQYF
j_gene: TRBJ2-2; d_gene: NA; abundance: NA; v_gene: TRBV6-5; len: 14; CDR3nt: TGTGCCAGCACACGGACACGGGACACCGGGGAGCTGTTTTTT; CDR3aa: CASTRTRDTGELFF
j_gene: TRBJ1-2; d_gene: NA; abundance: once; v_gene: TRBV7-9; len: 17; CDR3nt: TGTGCCAGCAGCTTATGGGCGACAGAACTTCTTGATGGAGGCTACACCTTC; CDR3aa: CASSLWATELLDGGYTF
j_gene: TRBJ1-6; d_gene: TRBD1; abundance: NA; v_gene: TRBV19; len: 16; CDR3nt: TGTGCCAGTAGTATCCGACAGGGGAATTATAATTCACCCCTCCACTTT; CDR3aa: CASSIRQGNYNSPLHF
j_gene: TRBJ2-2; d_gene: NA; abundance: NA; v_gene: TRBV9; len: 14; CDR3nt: TGTGCCAGCAGCGTGGGGGGTTGGACCGGGGAGCTGTTTTTT; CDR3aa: CASSVGGWTGELFF
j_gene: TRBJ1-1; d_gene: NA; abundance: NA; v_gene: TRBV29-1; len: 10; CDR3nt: TGCAGCGTGGCAGACAGGGAAGCTTTCTTT; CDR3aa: CSVADREAFF
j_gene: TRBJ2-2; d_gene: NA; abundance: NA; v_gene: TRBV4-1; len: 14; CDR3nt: TGCGCCAGCAGCGGGCAGGGGTGGACCGGGGAGCTGTTTTTT; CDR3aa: CASSGQGWTGELFF
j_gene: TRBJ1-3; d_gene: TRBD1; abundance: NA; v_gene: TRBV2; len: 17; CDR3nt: TGTGCCAGCAGAACCCCGGGACAGGGGATCTCTGGAAACACCATATATTTT; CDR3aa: CASRTPGQGISGNTIYF
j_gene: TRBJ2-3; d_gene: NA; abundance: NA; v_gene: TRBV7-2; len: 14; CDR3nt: TGTGCCAGCAGCCTTGGGACTTCCACAGATACGCAGTATTTT; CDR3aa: CASSLGTSTDTQYF
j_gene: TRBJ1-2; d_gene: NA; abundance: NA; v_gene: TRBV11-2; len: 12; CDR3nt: TGTGCCAGCAGCTTCAGAAGCGGGGGCTACACCTTC; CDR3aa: CASSFRSGGYTF
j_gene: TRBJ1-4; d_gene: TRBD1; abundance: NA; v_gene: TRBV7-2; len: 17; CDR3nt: TGTGCCAGCAGCTTAGCGTTTTTGACAGGGCCTAATGAAAAACTGTTTTTT; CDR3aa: CASSLAFLTGPNEKLFF
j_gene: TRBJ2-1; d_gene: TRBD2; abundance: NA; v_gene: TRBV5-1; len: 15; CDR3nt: TGCGCCAGCAGCTTGGGACTAGCGGGAGTCGGTGAGCAGTTCTTC; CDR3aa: CASSLGLAGVGEQFF
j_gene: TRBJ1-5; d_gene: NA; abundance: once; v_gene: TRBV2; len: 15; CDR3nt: TGTGCCAGCAGGTTAGAATCGGGGGGGGATCAGCCCCAGCATTTT; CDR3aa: CASRLESGGDQPQHF
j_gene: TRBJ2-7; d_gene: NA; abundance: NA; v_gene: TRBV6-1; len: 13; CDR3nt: TGTGCCAGCACTCGAACAAGCTCCTACGAGCAGTACTTC; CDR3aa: CASTRTSSYEQYF
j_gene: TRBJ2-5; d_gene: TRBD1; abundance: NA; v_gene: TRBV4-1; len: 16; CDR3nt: TGCGCCAGCAGCCATGCACCGGAGAGGGGGCGGGAGACCCAGTACTTC; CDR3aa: CASSHAPERGRETQYF
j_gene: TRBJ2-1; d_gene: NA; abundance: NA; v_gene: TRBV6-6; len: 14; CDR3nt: TGTGCCAGCAGTTACTCACGGGACTACAATGAGCAGTTCTTC; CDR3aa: CASSYSRDYNEQFF
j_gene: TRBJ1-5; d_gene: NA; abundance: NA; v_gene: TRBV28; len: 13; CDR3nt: TGTGCCCTAGGGAGTGTTAGCAATCAGCCCCAGCATTTT; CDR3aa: CALGSVSNQPQHF
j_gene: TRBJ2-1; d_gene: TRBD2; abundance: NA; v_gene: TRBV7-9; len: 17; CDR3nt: TGTGCCAGCAGCATCCGACTAGCGGGAGGGCCAAGGAATGAGCAGTTCTTC; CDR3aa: CASSIRLAGGPRNEQFF
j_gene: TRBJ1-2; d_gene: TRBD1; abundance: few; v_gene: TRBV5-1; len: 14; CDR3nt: TGCGCCAGCAGCTACGGACAGGACCCTGGTGGCTACACCTTC; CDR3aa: CASSYGQDPGGYTF
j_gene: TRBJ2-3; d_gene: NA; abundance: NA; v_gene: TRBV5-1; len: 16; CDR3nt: TGCGCCAGCAGTTTGGCTGGAGGATATAGCACAGATACGCAGTATTTT; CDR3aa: CASSLAGGYSTDTQYF
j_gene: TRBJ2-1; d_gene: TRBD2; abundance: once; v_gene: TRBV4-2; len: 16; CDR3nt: TGTGCCAGCAGCCCCTCTGCTAGCGGGGGGGCCGATGAGCAGTTCTTC; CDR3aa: CASSPSASGGADEQFF
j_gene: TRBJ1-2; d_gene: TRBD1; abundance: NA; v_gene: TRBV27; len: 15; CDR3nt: TGTGCCAGCAGTTTACGGGTAGGGGGCGGCTATGGCTACACCTTC; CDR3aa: CASSLRVGGGYGYTF
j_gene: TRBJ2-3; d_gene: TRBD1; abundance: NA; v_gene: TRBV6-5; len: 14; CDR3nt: TGTGCCAGCAAACAGACAGGGCTCACAGATACGCAGTATTTT; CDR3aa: CASKQTGLTDTQYF
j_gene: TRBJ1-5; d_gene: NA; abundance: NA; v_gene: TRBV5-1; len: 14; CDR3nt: TGCGCCAGCAGCAGGACAGCTGGCGATCAGCCCCAGCATTTT; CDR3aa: CASSRTAGDQPQHF